These 22 T cell receptor beta chains were sequenced from one sample in a study of blood T cell repertoires in COVID-19. The protocol was immunoSEQ multiplex PCR, while the TCRdb copy is restricted to in-frame clones and leaves out a portion. The sample lists 48,000 or so clones, 86% seen once, with roughly 2.5% in the top ten. The specimen sequenced was peripheral blood. The receptors shown here come from a woman older than 75 with COVID-19, enrolled during active disease.

The chain combines TRBV15 with TRBJ2-7; 7 nucleotides align to TRBD2. V shed 5 bases and J 3 bases; nucleotides not matched to a gene: 4. This CDR3 contains 13 residues. The germline gives CDR1 LNHNV, CDR2 YYDKDF (reference sequence). The CDR3 is CATSGGGNYEQYF. The DNA of the CDR3 is TGTGCCACCAGCGGGGGGGGGAACTACGAGCAGTACTTC.

The CDR3 reads CTSSQGSRQGHTGELFF. The CDR3 DNA reads as TGCACCAGCAGCCAAGGTTCCAGACAGGGGCACACCGGGGAGCTGTTTTTT. The chain carries TRBV1 and TRBJ2-2; the table calls TRBD1, which could not be checked here. TRBV1 is tagged as a pseudogene. This CDR3 region has 17 residues.

The chain links TRBV7-9 to TRBJ1-1; 8 bases are shared with TRBD1. This CDR3 contains 14 residues. Germline-derived CDR1 and CDR2 are SEHNR and FQNEAQ (reference sequence). The ends lost 5 bases at V and 4 bases at J; junction bases unmatched: 6. The chain's CDR3 is CASSQRQGRTEAFF. For the CDR3, the DNA is TGTGCCAGCAGCCAGAGACAGGGGCGCACTGAAGCTTTCTTT. Together with reference TRBV7-9 and TRBJ1-1, the CDR3 gives the full variable domain: DTGVSQNPRHKITKRGQNVTFRCDPISEHNRLYWYRQTLGQGPEFLTYFQNEAQLEKSRLLSDRFSAERPKGSFSTLEIQRTEQGDSAMYLCASSQRQGRTEAFFGQGTRLTVV.

The chain couples TRBV2 to TRBJ2-1; 12 bases map to TRBD2. CDR3 length: 17 amino acids. In germline, CDR1 is SNHLY, CDR2 FYNNEI. The V segment lost 5 bases and the J segment 3 bases; nucleotides outside the gene matches: 8. CDR3 sequence: CASSRRLAGAHYNEQFF. In nucleotides, the CDR3 is TGTGCCAGCAGTCGCAGACTAGCGGGGGCGCACTACAATGAGCAGTTCTTC.

The CDR3: CASSARVRVEQYF. CDR3 nucleotide sequence: TGTGCCAGTAGTGCACGCGTGAGGGTCGAGCAGTACTTC. This chain uses TRBV19 with TRBJ2-7, with a possible D match to TRBD2 (5 bases). V lost 5 bases and J 6 bases, leaving 14 bases between the germline ends. The germline V gene encodes CDR1 LNHDA and CDR2 SQIVND (reference sequence). The CDR3 contains 13 residues.

The chain couples TRBV30 to TRBJ1-2, with TRBD1 identical over 8 bases. V lost 5 bases and J lost 4; bases outside the gene matches: 9. This CDR3 is 14 amino acids long. Germline CDR1 GTSNPN, CDR2 SVGIG (reference sequence). The CDR3 loop reads CAWVRQGFGYGYTF. The CDR3 DNA reads TGTGCCTGGGTCAGACAGGGGTTTGGCTATGGCTACACCTTC.

The chain links TRBV7-9 to TRBJ1-6, with D possibly TRBD1 on 5 matching bases. Germline V gene lookup returns CDR1 SEHNR and CDR2 FQNEAQ (reference sequence). The CDR3 is made up of 14 amino acids. Trimming removed 6 bases from V and 9 bases from J, with 15 bases in between. CDR3 sequence reads: CASRTTARISPLHF. The CDR3 nucleotides read TGTGCCAGCAGAACGACAGCACGTATTTCACCCCTCCACTTT.

This sequence joins TRBV19 and TRBJ1-1; the match to TRBD1 covers 7 bases. This CDR3 region has 16 residues. From germline, CDR1 is LNHDA and CDR2 SQIVND (reference sequence). The V segment lost 7 bases and the J segment 1 base; nucleotides outside the gene matches: 12. The CDR3 sequence is CASTRGGQMSNTEAFF. The CDR3 DNA reads TGTGCCAGTACCCGTGGGGGACAGATGTCGAACACTGAAGCTTTCTTT.

Concerning this clone itself: Within the sample, other DNA sequences also encode this same CDR3. The gene calls are TRBV3-1 (or the pseudogene TRBV3-2) and TRBJ2-1, with D hard to call. The CDR3 is made up of 11 amino acids. V dropped 6 bases and J dropped 6 bases, with 6 bases sitting between them. Germline lookup yields CDR1 LGHDT and CDR2 YNNKEL (reference sequence). Here the CDR3 reads CASRGANEQFF. CDR3 sequence (DNA): TGTGCCAGCAGGGGCGCCAATGAGCAGTTCTTC.

V gene TRBV7-2 combines with J gene TRBJ2-6; TRBD1 agrees at 8 bases. Trimming at V came to 9 bases and at J to 2 bases, leaving 9 bases not matched to a gene. Germline V gene data show CDR1 as SGHTA and CDR2 as FQGNSA. The CDR3 loop spans 16 amino acids. The CDR3 DNA follows: TGTGCCAGATCAACAGGGGGTCTTACTGGGGCCAACGTCCTGACTTTC. Its protein product is CARSTGGLTGANVLTF.

This chain joins TRBV19 and TRBJ2-3, with D perhaps matching TRBD2 (6 bases). CDR1 is LNHDA and CDR2 is SQIVND in the germline V gene (reference sequence). V was clipped by 5 bases and J by 2 bases, with 17 bases between them. CDR3 length equals 16 residues. The CDR3 region is CASSVTRGDFTDTQYF. DNA for the CDR3: TGTGCCAGTAGTGTCACCCGAGGGGACTTCACAGATACGCAGTATTTT.

This chain links TRBV27 with TRBJ1-6, with D maybe TRBD1 (5 bases). Germline CDR1 is MNHEY and CDR2 is SMNVEV (reference sequence). V was trimmed by 3 bases and J by 7 bases, leaving 13 bases between them. The CDR3 covers 15 residues. CDR3 nucleotides: TGTGCCAGCAGTTTTTTGCCGGAGGGGAATTCACCCCTCCACTTT. Its protein is CASSFLPEGNSPLHF.

The rearrangement links TRBV24-1 to TRBJ2-7, with TRBD2 as a possible D gene (5 bases). The V end lost 7 bases, the J end lost 0 bases, and 18 bases lay between the germline ends. Germline CDR1 is KGHDR and CDR2 is SFDVKD. The CDR3 sequence is 16 residues long. Here the CDR3 reads CATSPSGSGNSYEQYF. The CDR3 nucleotides are TGTGCCACCAGCCCATCTGGCAGCGGAAACTCCTACGAGCAGTACTTC.

This clone has a handful of counts. V usage is TRBV7-9 and J usage is TRBJ2-7; D is perhaps TRBD2 (6 bases). Trimming removed 5 bases at V and 2 bases at J, with 19 bases between. Per the germline V gene, CDR1 is SEHNR and CDR2 is FQNEAQ (reference sequence). There are 16 residues in the CDR3. The CDR3 DNA sequence: TGTGCCAGCAGCCCCCATGTGGGACTTCTTCCCTACGAGCAGTACTTC. The encoded protein is CASSPHVGLLPYEQYF.

V and J are TRBV30 and TRBJ2-1; maybe TRBD2 (6 bases). Germline CDR1 reads GTSNPN; CDR2 reads SVGIG (reference sequence). CDR3 length: 15 amino acids. V was shortened by 5 bases and J by 4 bases, with 18 bases between the two germline ends. The CDR3 DNA is TGTGCCTGGGTGCCCCGCGGGGCCCTATACAATGAGCAGTTCTTC. Translated: CAWVPRGALYNEQFF.

The sample holds a few counts of this clone. The chain joins TRBV30 to TRBJ1-6, with D unclear. The CDR3 totals 13 residues. The germline CDR1 and CDR2 sequences are GTSNPN and SVGIG (reference sequence). V dropped 3 bases and J dropped 8 bases, with 11 bases sitting between them. CDR3 sequence: CAWRRQEYSPLHF. Written as DNA, the CDR3 is TGTGCCTGGAGGCGCCAAGAGTATTCACCCCTCCACTTT.

V is TRBV7-9 and J is TRBJ1-4; 8 bases are shared with TRBD1. CDR1 is SEHNR and CDR2 is FQNEAQ in the germline V gene (reference sequence). The CDR3 covers 15 residues. With V trimmed by 1 base and J by 5 bases, 3 bases remained unmatched. The CDR3 bases are TGTGCCAGCAGCTTAGTGGACAGGGTCAATGAAAAACTGTTTTTT. Translating it yields CASSLVDRVNEKLFF.

This clone was seen a single time. V usage is TRBV7-9 and J usage is TRBJ1-1, with D hard to call. Per germline, CDR1 SEHNR and CDR2 FQNEAQ (reference sequence). V was shortened by 2 bases and J by 4 bases, with 11 bases between the two germline ends. This CDR3 is built from 14 residues. In nucleotides, the CDR3 is TGTGCCAGCAGCTTAATTTCACCGGGCACTGAAGCTTTCTTT. Its protein is CASSLISPGTEAFF.

The chain uses TRBV7-9 and TRBJ2-7; a possible D gene is TRBD2 (5 bases). V lost 5 bases, J lost 2 bases, and 13 bases lay in between. The V gene's germline CDR1 is SEHNR and CDR2 FQNEAQ (reference sequence). CDR3 length equals 14 residues. The CDR3 bases are TGTGCCAGCAGCCCTGCCCACGGGACCTACGAGCAGTACTTC. Its translation: CASSPAHGTYEQYF.

By frequency in the sample, this clone is medium-sized. Other nucleotide sequences from this sample produce the same CDR3. This chain joins TRBV18 and TRBJ1-1; 7 bases are a match to TRBD1. The V and J ends lost 3 bases and 4 bases, in that order; junction bases with no gene match: 5. This CDR3 is built from 14 residues. Germline CDR1 KGHSH, CDR2 LQKENI. The CDR3, as DNA: TGTGCCAGCTCACCCGATTCAGGGGGCACTGAAGCTTTCTTT. Translated, it gives CASSPDSGGTEAFF.

The chain joins TRBV18 to TRBJ1-5; a weak D match, TRBD1 (5 bases). CDR3 length: 15 amino acids. The V end was cut by 3 bases, the J end by 6 bases, with 15 bases between. Germline-derived CDR1 and CDR2 are KGHSH and LQKENI. CDR3 DNA sequence: TGTGCCAGCTCACCGCGAAGGGGCCGATCTCAGCCCCAGCATTTT. Protein sequence: CASSPRRGRSQPQHF.

In its sample, this clone was seen a few times. The genes are TRBV28 and TRBJ2-5; TRBD2 matches 13 bases. Looked up from germline, CDR1 is MDHEN and CDR2 is SYDVKM. CDR3 length equals 16 residues. The junction had 10 bases not matched to a gene; V was cut back by 6 bases and J by 6 bases. The CDR3 loop reads CASRAGLAGVGKTQYF. In DNA form, the CDR3 reads TGTGCCAGCAGAGCAGGACTAGCGGGAGTAGGGAAGACCCAGTACTTC.